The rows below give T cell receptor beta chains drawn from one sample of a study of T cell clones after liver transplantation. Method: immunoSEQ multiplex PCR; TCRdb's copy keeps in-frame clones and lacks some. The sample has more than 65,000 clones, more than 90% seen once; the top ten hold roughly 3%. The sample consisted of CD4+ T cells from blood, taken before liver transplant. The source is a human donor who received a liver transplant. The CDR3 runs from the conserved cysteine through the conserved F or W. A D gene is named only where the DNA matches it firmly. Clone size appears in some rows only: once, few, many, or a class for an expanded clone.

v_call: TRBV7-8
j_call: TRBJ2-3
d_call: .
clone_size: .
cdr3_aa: CASSLYADTQYF
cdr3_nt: TGTGCCAGCAGCTTATATGCAGATACGCAGTATTTT

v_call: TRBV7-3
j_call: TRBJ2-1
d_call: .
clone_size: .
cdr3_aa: CASSPGLTTLNEQFF
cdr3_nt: TGTGCCAGCAGCCCCGGACTGACGACACTCAATGAGCAGTTCTTC

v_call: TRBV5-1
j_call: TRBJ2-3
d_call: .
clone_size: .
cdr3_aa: CASSIGGPSTDTQYF
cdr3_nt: TGCGCCAGCAGCATCGGCGGGCCGAGCACAGATACGCAGTATTTT

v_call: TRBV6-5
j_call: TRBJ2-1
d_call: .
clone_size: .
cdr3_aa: CASREGLWGNEQFF
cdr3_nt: TGTGCCAGCAGGGAGGGACTGTGGGGCAATGAGCAGTTCTTC

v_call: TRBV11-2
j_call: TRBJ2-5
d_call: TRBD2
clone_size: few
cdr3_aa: CASSFSGRALRETQYF
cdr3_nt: TGTGCCAGCAGCTTTAGCGGGAGGGCCCTGAGAGAGACCCAGTACTTC

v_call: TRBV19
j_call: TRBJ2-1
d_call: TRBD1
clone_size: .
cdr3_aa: CASSIMSTGGSRLFF
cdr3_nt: TGTGCCAGTAGTATAATGTCGACAGGGGGGAGTCGGCTGTTCTTC

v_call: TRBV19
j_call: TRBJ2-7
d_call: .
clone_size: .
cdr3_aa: CASWDGEYEQYF
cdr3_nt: TGTGCCAGCTGGGACGGAGAATACGAGCAGTACTTC

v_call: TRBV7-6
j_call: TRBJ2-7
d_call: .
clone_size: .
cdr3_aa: CASSLEGHLSYEQYF
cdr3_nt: TGTGCCAGCAGCTTAGAAGGTCACCTCTCCTACGAGCAGTACTTC

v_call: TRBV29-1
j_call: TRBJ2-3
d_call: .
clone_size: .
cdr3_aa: CSVRGRNTDTQYF
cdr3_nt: TGCAGCGTACGGGGCCGGAACACAGATACGCAGTATTTT

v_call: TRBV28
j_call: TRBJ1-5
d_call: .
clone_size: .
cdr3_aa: CASRRGAGGGVQPQHF
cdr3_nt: TGTGCCAGCAGACGGGGGGCAGGTGGAGGGGTTCAGCCCCAGCATTTT

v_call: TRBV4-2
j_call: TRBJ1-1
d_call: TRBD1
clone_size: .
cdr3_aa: CASSQDGQGDTEAFF
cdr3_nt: TGTGCCAGCAGCCAAGATGGACAGGGAGACACTGAAGCTTTCTTT

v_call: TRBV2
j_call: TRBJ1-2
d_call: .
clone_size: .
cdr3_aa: CASSEGGTIGGYTF
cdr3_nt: TGTGCCAGCAGTGAAGGGGGGACTATCGGTGGCTACACCTTC

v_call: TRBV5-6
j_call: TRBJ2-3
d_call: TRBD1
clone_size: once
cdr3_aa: CASSLLYRGRTDTQYF
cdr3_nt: TGTGCCAGCAGCTTGCTTTACAGGGGGCGCACAGATACGCAGTATTTT

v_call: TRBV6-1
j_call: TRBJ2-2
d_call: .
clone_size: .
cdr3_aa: CASSDLIPGELFF
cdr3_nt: TGTGCCAGCAGTGATTTGATCCCCGGGGAGCTGTTTTTT

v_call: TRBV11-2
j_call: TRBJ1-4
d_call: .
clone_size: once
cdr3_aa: CASSLSRGPNEKLFF
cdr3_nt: TGTGCCAGCAGCCTGTCGAGGGGTCCCAATGAAAAACTGTTTTTT

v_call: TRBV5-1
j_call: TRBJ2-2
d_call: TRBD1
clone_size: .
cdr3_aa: CASSLEAGGGIRTGELFF
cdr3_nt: TGCGCCAGCAGCTTGGAGGCAGGGGGCGGGATTCGGACCGGGGAGCTGTTTTTT

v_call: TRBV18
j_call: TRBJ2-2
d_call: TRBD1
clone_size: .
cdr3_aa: CASSPFPSQGQGRSQKAGELFF
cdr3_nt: TGTGCCAGCTCTCCTTTCCCCTCCCAGGGACAGGGAAGGAGTCAAAAGGCCGGGGAGCTGTTTTTT

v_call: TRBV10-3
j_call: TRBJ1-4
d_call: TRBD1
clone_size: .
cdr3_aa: CAISRGQGDEKLFF
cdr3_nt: TGTGCCATCAGTCGGGGACAGGGTGATGAAAAACTGTTTTTT

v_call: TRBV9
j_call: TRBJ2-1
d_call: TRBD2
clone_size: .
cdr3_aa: CASSTGGSSYNEQFF
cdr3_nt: TGTGCCAGCAGCACCGGGGGGAGCTCCTACAATGAGCAGTTCTTC

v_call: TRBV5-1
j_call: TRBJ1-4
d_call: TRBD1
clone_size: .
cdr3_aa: CASSPTGQKLFF
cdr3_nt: TGCGCCAGCAGCCCGACAGGGCAAAAACTGTTTTTT

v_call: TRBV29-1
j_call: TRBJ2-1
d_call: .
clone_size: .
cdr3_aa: CSVDGQREPYNEQFF
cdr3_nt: TGCAGCGTTGATGGACAGCGGGAACCCTACAATGAGCAGTTCTTC

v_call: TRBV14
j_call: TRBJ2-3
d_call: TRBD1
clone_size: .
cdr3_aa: CASSHRTGNTDTQYF
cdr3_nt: TGTGCCAGCAGCCACCGGACAGGGAACACAGATACGCAGTATTTT

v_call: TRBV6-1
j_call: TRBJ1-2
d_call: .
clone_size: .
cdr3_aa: CASSSGPALYGYTF
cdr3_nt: TGTGCCAGCAGTTCCGGGCCGGCCCTATATGGCTACACCTTC

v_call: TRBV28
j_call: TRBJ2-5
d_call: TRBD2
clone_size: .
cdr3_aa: CARSGGRLAGVGETQYF
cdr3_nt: TGTGCCCGCAGTGGGGGCCGACTAGCGGGAGTGGGGGAGACCCAGTACTTC

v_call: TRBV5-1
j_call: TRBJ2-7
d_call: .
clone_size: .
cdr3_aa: CASSFGRDLPYEQYF
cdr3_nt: TGCGCCAGCAGCTTTGGACGGGACCTCCCCTACGAGCAGTACTTC

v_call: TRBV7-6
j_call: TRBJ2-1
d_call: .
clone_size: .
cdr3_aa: CASSSTNFYNEQFF
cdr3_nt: TGTGCCAGCAGCTCCACTAACTTCTACAATGAGCAGTTCTTC

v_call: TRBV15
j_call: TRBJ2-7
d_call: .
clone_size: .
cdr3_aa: CATSRVGEGEQYF
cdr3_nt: TGTGCCACCAGCAGAGTGGGAGAAGGCGAGCAGTACTTC

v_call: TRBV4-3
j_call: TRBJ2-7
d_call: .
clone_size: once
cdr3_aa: CASSRGAGYEQYF
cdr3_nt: TGCGCCAGCAGCCGCGGTGCAGGCTACGAGCAGTACTTC

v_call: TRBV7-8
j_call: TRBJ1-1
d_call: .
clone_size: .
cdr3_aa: CASSSRGVTEAFF
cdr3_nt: TGTGCCAGCAGCTCCCGCGGTGTCACTGAAGCTTTCTTT

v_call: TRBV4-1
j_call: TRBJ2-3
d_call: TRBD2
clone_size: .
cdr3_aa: CASSQDSSGSSTDTQYF
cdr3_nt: TGCGCCAGCAGCCAGGACTCTAGCGGGAGTTCCACAGATACGCAGTATTTT

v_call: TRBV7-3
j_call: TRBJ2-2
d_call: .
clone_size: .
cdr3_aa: CASSLLGTGELFF
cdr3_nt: TGTGCCAGCAGCTTATTAGGGACCGGGGAGCTGTTTTTT

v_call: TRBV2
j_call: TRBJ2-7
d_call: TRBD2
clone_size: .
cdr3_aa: CASSTNSGSSYEQYF
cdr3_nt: TGTGCCAGCAGTACAAACAGCGGGAGCTCCTACGAGCAGTACTTC

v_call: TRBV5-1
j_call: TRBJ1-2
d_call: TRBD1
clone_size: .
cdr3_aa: CASRGDRVYGYTF
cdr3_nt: TGCGCCAGCAGAGGAGACAGGGTCTATGGCTACACCTTC

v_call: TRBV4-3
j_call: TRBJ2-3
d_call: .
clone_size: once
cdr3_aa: CASSQDAAGPTTDTQYF
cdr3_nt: TGCGCCAGCAGCCAGGACGCGGCGGGACCTACCACAGATACGCAGTATTTT

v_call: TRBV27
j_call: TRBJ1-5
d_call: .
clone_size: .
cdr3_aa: CASSLRGNSNQPQHF
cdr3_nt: TGTGCCAGCAGTTTAAGGGGTAATAGCAATCAGCCCCAGCATTTT

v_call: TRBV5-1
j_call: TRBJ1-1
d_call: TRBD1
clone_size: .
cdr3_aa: CASSPPGGASTEAFF
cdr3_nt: TGCGCCAGCAGTCCTCCAGGGGGCGCTTCCACTGAAGCTTTCTTT

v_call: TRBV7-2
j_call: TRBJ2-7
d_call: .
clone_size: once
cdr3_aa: CASSFGQGGSYEQYF
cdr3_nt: TGTGCCAGCAGCTTCGGACAGGGAGGGAGCTACGAGCAGTACTTC

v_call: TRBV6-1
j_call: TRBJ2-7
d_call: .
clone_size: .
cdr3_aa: CASSENPGKREQYF
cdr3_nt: TGTGCCAGCAGTGAAAACCCGGGTAAGCGAGAGCAGTACTTC

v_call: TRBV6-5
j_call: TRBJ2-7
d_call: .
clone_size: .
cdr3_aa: CASSRPGDYEQYF
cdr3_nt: TGTGCCAGCAGTAGGCCGGGGGACTACGAGCAGTACTTC

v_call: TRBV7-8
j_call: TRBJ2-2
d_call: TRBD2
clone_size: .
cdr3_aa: CASRSTSANGELFF
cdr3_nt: TGTGCCAGCAGATCTACTAGCGCCAACGGGGAGCTGTTTTTT

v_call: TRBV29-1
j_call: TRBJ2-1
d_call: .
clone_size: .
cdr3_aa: CSVEGASFWQFF
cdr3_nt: TGCAGCGTTGAGGGGGCTAGTTTTTGGCAGTTCTTC